Below, 29 T cell receptor beta chains from the same sample are listed, as sequenced in a study of blood T cells in healthy people across ages. The authors ran a second PCR of about 7 to 12 cycles using a sample-barcoded 5' primer and a J-beta primer mix. TCRdb passed the 5' RACE reads through MiXCR, listing each CDR3 protein once. The sample has fewer than 800,000 distinct CDR3 sequences, roughly 50% seen once. Sequencing used blood. Every receptor here comes from a woman in her sixties or seventies in good health.

The rearrangement links TRBV4-2 to TRBJ2-5; TRBD2 matches 10 bases. Germline V gene lookup returns CDR1 LGHNA and CDR2 YNFKEQ. The V gene end was trimmed by 4 bases and the J gene end by 5 bases; junction bases not matched to a gene: 10. This CDR3 is built from 16 residues. The chain's CDR3 is CASSPRALAGDETQYF. Here the CDR3 DNA reads TGTGCCAGCAGCCCGCGGGCCCTAGCGGGAGATGAGACCCAGTACTTC.

This clonotype occurred a few times. V gene TRBV5-1 combines with J gene TRBJ2-7; no clear D. CDR1 SGHRS and CDR2 YFSETQ come from the germline V gene. V was cut by 8 bases and J by 0 bases, with 12 bases left in between. The CDR3 spans 13 residues. The CDR3 loop is CASKNLGSYEQYF. CDR3 DNA: TGCGCCAGTAAAAACCTAGGCTCCTACGAGCAGTACTTC.

CDR3 sequence: CASSLGAGAKETQYF. DNA of the CDR3: TGTGCCAGCAGTTTGGGAGCGGGCGCTAAAGAGACCCAGTACTTC. V gene TRBV12-3 or TRBV12-4 combines with J gene TRBJ2-5, with D possibly TRBD2 on 6 matching bases. The CDR3 has 15 residues. V shed 3 bases and J shed 3 bases, with 14 bases lying between them.

This clonotype came up a few times. V usage is TRBV9 and J usage is TRBJ2-6, with a possible D match to TRBD2 (5 bases). V was trimmed by 0 bases and J by 1 base, leaving 17 bases between them. The CDR3 extends over 19 amino acids. CDR1 is SGDLS and CDR2 is YYNGEE in the germline V gene. The CDR3 nucleotides are TGTGCCAGCAGCGTAGCTACCGGGGATATGGGTTCTGGGGCCAACGTCCTGACTTTC. Translation gives CASSVATGDMGSGANVLTF.

The chain employs TRBV12-3 or TRBV12-4 and TRBJ2-5; 13 bases line up with TRBD2. V was clipped by 4 bases and J by 4 bases; unmatched bases: 3. This CDR3 has 15 amino acids. The CDR3 bases are TGTGCCAGCAGTTCGAGGACTAGCGGGGGAGAGACCCAGTACTTC. Translated, it gives CASSSRTSGGETQYF.

J is TRBJ2-3 and V is TRBV10-3; D not resolved. The ends were cut back, 7 bases at V and 0 bases at J, with 11 bases in the middle. CDR1 is ENHRY and CDR2 is SYGVKD in the germline V gene. CDR3 length: 14 amino acids. The CDR3 sequence: CAIKGDLSTDTQYF. The CDR3 nucleotides read TGTGCCATCAAGGGCGATCTTAGCACAGATACGCAGTATTTT.

CDR3 in DNA: TGTGCCAGCAGTTTATTTGGGCCCTACGAGCAGTACTTC. Translated: CASSLFGPYEQYF. The rearrangement joins TRBV27 to TRBJ2-7; D unclear. Per the germline V gene, CDR1 is MNHEY and CDR2 is SMNVEV (reference sequence). Deletions cut 1 base from V and 2 bases from J, with 6 bases between. There are 13 residues in the CDR3.

This sequence joins TRBV13 and TRBJ2-7; D perhaps matches TRBD1 (5 bases). Trimming removed 3 bases from V and 6 bases from J, with 15 bases in between. This CDR3 has 14 residues. Germline V lookup: CDR1 PRHDT, CDR2 FYEKMQ (reference sequence). The CDR3 spells CASSFLGHGREQYF. Written as DNA, the CDR3 is TGTGCCAGCAGCTTTTTAGGACATGGGCGCGAGCAGTACTTC.

The CDR3 sequence: CSAKSGLGYEQYF. The CDR3 bases are TGCAGTGCTAAATCCGGACTAGGCTACGAGCAGTACTTC. The chain combines TRBV20-1 with TRBJ2-5; 7 positions agree with TRBD2. The assigned J gene may be wrong: the sequence end matches TRBJ2-7 better. Per the germline V gene, CDR1 is DFQATT and CDR2 is SNEGSKA (reference sequence). The CDR3 has 13 amino acids.

This clonotype occurred a few times. This chain joins TRBV5-1 and TRBJ2-4; D is uncertain. With the DNA end fitting TRBJ2-7 better, the J assignment may be wrong. Germline assignment: CDR1 SGHRS and CDR2 YFSETQ. This CDR3 contains 14 residues. Here the CDR3 DNA reads TGCGCCAGCAGCACACTGACCGCCGCCTACGAGCAGTACTTC. It is translated as CASSTLTAAYEQYF.

This clonotype has only a few counts. Here the CDR3 DNA reads TGTGCCAGCAGCTTAGAGCGCCTGTCCTACGAGCAGTACTTC. It encodes CASSLERLSYEQYF. The chain couples TRBV7-2 to TRBJ2-7; D is unresolved. There are 14 residues in the CDR3. Germline values: CDR1 SGHTA, CDR2 FQGNSA. The V end lost 1 base, the J end lost 1 base, and 8 bases lay between the germline ends.

This chain connects TRBV18 to TRBJ2-1; TRBD1 is a possible D gene (6 bases). Gene TRBJ2-7 matches the end of the DNA better, so the J call may be wrong. Per the germline V gene, CDR1 is KGHSH and CDR2 is LQKENI. This CDR3 region has 14 residues. The DNA for the CDR3 is TGTGCCAGCTCCCCTACGGACAGCTACAATGAGCAGTACTTC. Residues: CASSPTDSYNEQYF.

In its sample, this clonotype was seen a few times. The chain recombines TRBV27 with TRBJ2-7; D may match TRBD1 or TRBD2 (6 bases each). In germline, CDR1 is MNHEY, CDR2 SMNVEV (reference sequence). The CDR3 extends over 14 amino acids. Trimming removed 5 bases at V and 5 bases at J, with 16 bases between. CDR3 sequence: CASSRRGESHEQYF. The DNA for the CDR3 is TGTGCCAGCAGTAGGAGGGGGGAGTCCCACGAGCAGTACTTC.

The chain combines TRBV20-1 with TRBJ1-5; no reliable D call. V was clipped by 4 bases and J by 2 bases, with 6 bases between them. The CDR3 sequence is 12 residues long. Germline V lookup: CDR1 DFQATT, CDR2 SNEGSKA (reference sequence). The CDR3 DNA reads TGCAGTGCTAAAAGGGGCAATCAGCCCCAGCATTTT. The encoded protein is CSAKRGNQPQHF.

This clonotype was detected only a few times. This rearrangement joins TRBV6-6 to TRBJ2-3; 14 nucleotides agree with TRBD2. Losses at the gene ends were 4 bases for V and 5 bases for J; bases not matched to a gene: 5. The CDR3 has 16 amino acids. Germline CDR1 and CDR2: MNHNY and SVGAGI (reference sequence). CDR3 residues: CASSLGLAGDKDTQYF. CDR3 DNA sequence: TGTGCCAGCAGTTTGGGACTAGCGGGAGATAAAGATACGCAGTATTTT.

This chain connects TRBV20-1 to TRBJ2-6; unclear D gene. Trimming pared 2 bases from V and 0 bases from J, leaving 5 bases between. CDR3 length equals 14 residues. Germline lookup yields CDR1 DFQATT and CDR2 SNEGSKA (reference sequence). The CDR3 DNA reads as TGCAGTGCTAGAATTTTCTCTGGGGCCAACGTCCTGACTTTC. This sequence encodes CSARIFSGANVLTF.

The chain joins TRBV24-1 to TRBJ2-1; TRBD2 matches 7 bases. Germline V lookup: CDR1 KGHDR, CDR2 SFDVKD. CDR3 size: 15 residues. Trimming removed 5 bases from V and 0 bases from J; junction bases left unmatched: 3. CDR3 residues: CATSAVAGSYNEQFF. CDR3 in DNA: TGTGCCACCAGTGCCGTAGCGGGCTCCTACAATGAGCAGTTCTTC.

There are a few counts of this clonotype. The chain couples TRBV6-2 or TRBV6-3 to TRBJ2-7, with 9 bases fitting TRBD2. This CDR3 has 15 residues. J gave up 4 bases and V 5 bases, and 9 bases lay outside the gene matches. Germline loops: CDR1 MNHEY, CDR2 SVGEGT. CDR3 DNA: TGTGCCAGCAGTCCTAGCGGGAAGGGAGCGTACGAGCAGTACTTC. Its protein product is CASSPSGKGAYEQYF.

V gene TRBV29-1 combines with J gene TRBJ2-5, with 11 nucleotides matching TRBD1. This CDR3 spans 12 amino acids. CDR1 and CDR2 (germline): SQVTM, ANQGSEA. The V gene end was trimmed by 5 bases and the J gene end by 11 bases; junction bases not matched to a gene: 7. CDR3 residues: CSVRGTGGKQYF. In nucleotides, the CDR3 is TGCAGCGTTCGAGGGACAGGGGGTAAGCAGTACTTC.

The CDR3 sequence: CASSHENRGSIYEQYF. The CDR3 coding sequence is TGTGCCAGCAGCCACGAGAACCGCGGGAGTATCTACGAGCAGTACTTC. The chain joins TRBV7-2 to TRBJ2-7; 7 bases are shared with TRBD2. V trimming: 5 bases; J trimming: 3 bases; junction bases outside the gene matches: 13. The germline CDR1 and CDR2 sequences are SGHTA and FQGNSA. This CDR3 contains 16 residues.

As for this clonotype: An end of the junction does not agree with germline; a read error may underlie this. The CDR3 sequence is CPTGTGNYGYTF. CDR3 DNA sequence: TGTCCCACAGGGACAGGGAACTATGGCTACACCTTC. The genes are TRBV15 and TRBJ1-2, with TRBD1 identical over 9 bases. This CDR3 comprises 12 residues. Germline V gene lookup returns CDR1 LNHNV and CDR2 YYDKDF (reference sequence). Together with reference TRBV15 and TRBJ1-2, the CDR3 gives the full variable domain: DAMVIQNPRYQVTQFGKPVTLSCSQTLNHNVMYWYQQKSSQAPKLLFHYYDKDFNNEADTPDNFQSRRPNTSFCFLDIRSPGLGDTAMYLCPTGTGNYGYTFGSGTRLTVV.

This clonotype appeared a few times. The V and J genes are TRBV12-3 or TRBV12-4 and TRBJ2-4, with 11 positions matching TRBD2. The CDR3 runs to 14 residues. V dropped 4 bases and J dropped 14; count of bases not matched to a gene: 10. Written as DNA, the CDR3 is TGTGCCAGCAGTTGGGCCGGGACTAGCGGATCGAAGTACTTC. The encoded protein is CASSWAGTSGSKYF.

The rearrangement uses TRBV7-9 and TRBJ1-2; D unclear. This CDR3 has 14 amino acids. V gave up 5 bases and J gave up 2 bases, with 12 bases separating them. The germline V gene has CDR1 SEHNR and CDR2 FQNEAQ (reference sequence). The DNA of the CDR3 is TGTGCCAGCAGCCCAAACGGGGTGAACTATGGCTACACCTTC. Translation gives CASSPNGVNYGYTF.

The V and J genes are TRBV11-2 and TRBJ2-7; 8 nucleotides line up with TRBD1. Germline CDR1 and CDR2: SGHAT and FQNNGV. The CDR3 extends over 13 amino acids. V lost 5 bases and J lost 6; bases outside the gene matches: 6. The CDR3 sequence is CASSGFTGGEQYF. The CDR3, as DNA: TGTGCCAGCAGCGGATTTACAGGGGGCGAGCAGTACTTC.

This sequence joins TRBV20-1 and TRBJ2-7, with D unclear. The CDR3 totals 13 residues. The germline V gene encodes CDR1 DFQATT and CDR2 SNEGSKA (reference sequence). V was pared by 0 bases and J by 3 bases, with 9 bases between. The CDR3, as DNA: TGCAGTGCTAGAGAGGGCACCGACTACGAGCAGTACTTC. This encodes CSAREGTDYEQYF.

This chain links TRBV30 with TRBJ2-7, with 8 positions matching TRBD2. CDR3 length equals 15 residues. From germline, CDR1 is GTSNPN and CDR2 SVGIG (reference sequence). Trimming at V came to 3 bases and at J to 5 bases, leaving 12 bases not matched to a gene. This CDR3 is CAWSVGAGVFNEQYF. The DNA for the CDR3 is TGTGCCTGGAGCGTCGGAGCGGGAGTCTTCAACGAGCAGTACTTC.

This chain links TRBV20-1 with TRBJ2-6, with no clear D. Trimming pared 1 base from V and 0 bases from J, leaving 10 bases between. Germline V gene lookup returns CDR1 DFQATT and CDR2 SNEGSKA (reference sequence). This CDR3 is built from 16 residues. The CDR3 here is CSARGGELSGANVLTF. The DNA for the CDR3 is TGCAGTGCTAGAGGGGGTGAGCTCTCTGGGGCCAACGTCCTGACTTTC.

A few counts support this clonotype. This chain links TRBV7-2 with TRBJ2-3; D perhaps matches TRBD2 (5 bases). CDR1 is SGHTA, CDR2 FQGNSA, per germline. V gave up 2 bases and J gave up 6 bases, with 15 bases separating them. There are 15 residues in the CDR3. The CDR3 nucleotides are TGTGCCAGCAGCTTATTCGGAGGAGACAAGGATACGCAGTATTTT. This translates into CASSLFGGDKDTQYF.

This clonotype showed up just a few times. The chain recombines TRBV7-2 with TRBJ2-3, with D possibly called TRBD1 or TRBD2 (5 bases each). V gave up 0 bases and J gave up 0 bases, with 13 bases separating them. Germline V gene lookup returns CDR1 SGHTA and CDR2 FQGNSA. This CDR3 is built from 17 residues. As DNA, the CDR3 is TGTGCCAGCAGCTTAGCGGCAGGGACCCCTAGCACAGATACGCAGTATTTT. Its translation: CASSLAAGTPSTDTQYF.